This T cell receptor beta chain was sequenced in a study of blood T cell repertoires in COVID-19. The Seattle site enrolled patients during active infection and followed them longitudinally. Germline V gene sequence: CDR1 MNHNY, CDR2 SVGAGI (reference sequence). The CDR3 has 15 residues. Trimming took 8 bases from V and 1 from J, leaving 15 bases between them. TCRdb's copy holds only in-frame clones and misses some; the assay was immunoSEQ multiplex PCR. The repertoire holds hundreds of thousands of clones, with over 75% as singletons. The sequenced sample consisted of peripheral blood. V gene TRBV6-6 combines with J gene TRBJ1-5; a possible D gene is TRBD1 (5 bases). This sequence originates from a woman aged 70-85 years with COVID-19, enrolled during active disease. The chain's CDR3 is CASAPGVVSNQPQHF. As DNA, the CDR3 is TGTGCCAGCGCCCCGGGGGTAGTGAGCAATCAGCCCCAGCATTTT.